The entry below describes one T cell receptor (beta chain). The sample belongs to a study of regulatory T cells in long-lasting Graves disease. The CDR3 contains 14 residues. V gave up 2 bases and J gave up 7 bases; unmatched junction bases: 4. Per germline, CDR1 MNHEY and CDR2 SVGAGI. Documented time point: newly diagnosed GD, antithyroid drugs for less than 3 months. The TCR library was prepared using RNA isolated from PBMCs. Peripheral blood, about 9 milliliters per patient, was collected in EDTA tubes. CDR3-region Arm-PCR and iRepertoire HTBI primers produced the TCR beta libraries. TCRdb itself ran the multiplex PCR reads through MiXCR, one entry per CDR3 protein. The sample lists 250,000 or so distinct CDR3 sequences, 20% to 25% occurring once.

The genes are TRBV6-5 and TRBJ1-2; TRBD1 matches 10 bases. This sample comprised peripheral blood mononuclear cells (PBMCs), obtained at new diagnosis, from a patient treated with antithyroid drugs. This sequence was found in a female donor with Graves disease. The chain's CDR3 is CASSYQTGGGGYTF. CDR3 DNA: TGTGCCAGCAGTTACCAGACAGGGGGCGGTGGCTACACCTTC.